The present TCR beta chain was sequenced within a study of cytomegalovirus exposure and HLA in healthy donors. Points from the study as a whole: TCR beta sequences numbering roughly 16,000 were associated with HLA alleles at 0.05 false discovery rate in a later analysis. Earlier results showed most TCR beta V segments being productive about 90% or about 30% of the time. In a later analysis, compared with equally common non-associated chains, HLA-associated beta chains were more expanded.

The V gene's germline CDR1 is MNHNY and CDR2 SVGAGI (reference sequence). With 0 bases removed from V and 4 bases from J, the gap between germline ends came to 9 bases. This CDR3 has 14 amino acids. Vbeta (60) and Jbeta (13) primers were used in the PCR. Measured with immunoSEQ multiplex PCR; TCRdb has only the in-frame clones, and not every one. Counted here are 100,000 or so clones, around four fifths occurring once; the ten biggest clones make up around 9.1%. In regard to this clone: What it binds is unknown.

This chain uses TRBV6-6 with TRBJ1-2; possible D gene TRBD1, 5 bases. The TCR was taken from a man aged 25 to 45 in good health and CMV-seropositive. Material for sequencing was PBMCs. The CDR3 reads CASSYSSRAYGYTF. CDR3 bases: TGTGCCAGCAGTTACTCGTCCAGGGCCTATGGCTACACCTTC.